The present T cell receptor beta chain was sequenced within a study of T-cell reconstitution after alpha-beta-depleted transplantation in children. The CDR3 totals 15 residues. V was clipped by 6 bases and J by 4 bases; unmatched bases: 5. The germline V gene encodes CDR1 MGHRA and CDR2 YSYEKL. Unique molecular identifiers were used to barcode this TCRbeta library. TCRdb itself ran the PCR reads through MiXCR, one entry per CDR3 protein. The sample consists of about 410,000 distinct CDR3 sequences, 20% of them appearing once. This clonotype has more than one count but fewer than ten. This receptor was obtained from a human donor who donated a stem cell graft to a child with acute myeloid leukemia. This chain connects TRBV4-1 to TRBJ2-1, with 11 bases identical to TRBD2. Material: PBMCs from the stem cell graft donor, obtained from the stem cell graft. The CDR3 reads CASRPRTSGYNEQFF. The CDR3, as DNA: TGCGCCAGCAGGCCTCGGACTAGCGGGTACAATGAGCAGTTCTTC.